One sample yielded the 19 T cell receptor delta chains listed below, sequenced in a study of gamma-delta T cells after stem cell transplantation. TCRdb re-processed the RT-PCR reads using CATT. This table holds approximately 2,500 delta-chain clones, more than 2.5% found once. Sequences were obtained from gamma-delta T cells. The receptors shown here come from a human donor. It is not recorded whose cells these are; they may come from a transplant donor.

As for this clone: A far more abundant clone sits one base away, making this likely a read error. The same CDR3 also results from other DNA sequences found in this sample. The chain employs TRDV2 and TRDJ1; the match to TRDD3 covers 13 bases. The CDR3 runs to 19 residues. CDR1 and CDR2 (germline): GEAIGNYY, EKD. The DNA for the CDR3 is TGTGCATGTGACGCTGTACTGGGGGATACGAAGGGGTACACCGATAAACTCATCTTT. Translated, it gives CACDAVLGDTKGYTDKLIF.

This clone was seen a few times. A far larger clone lies a single base away; this is likely a read error. Other DNA sequences of this sample code for an identical CDR3. The V gene is TRDV2, the J gene TRDJ1; D unresolved. Germline V lookup: CDR1 GEAIGNYY, CDR2 EKD. The V gene lost 1 base and the J gene lost 0 bases, with 11 bases spanning the gap. The CDR3 has 15 amino acids. In nucleotides, the CDR3 is TGTGCCTGTGACACGATAATCCCTTACACCGATAAACTCATCTTT. It translates to CACDTIIPYTDKLIF.

Only a few counts were recorded for this clone. A far larger clone is just one base off, so this is likely a read error. The sample holds other DNA sequences that translate to the same CDR3. The chain links TRDV2 to TRDJ1; D is unclear. Germline V lookup: CDR1 GEAIGNYY, CDR2 EKD. The CDR3 is made up of 16 amino acids. CDR3 in amino acids: CACDTVAGLYTDKLIF. The CDR3 nucleotides read TGCGCCTGTGACACCGTTGCGGGGTTGTACACCGATAAACTCATCTTT.

Remarks on this clone: TCRdb records a much larger clone's protein for this DNA, with a difference at residue 12 that likely arises from a read error; the protein given is the translation of the DNA. The rearrangement links TRDV2 to TRDJ1; the match to TRDD3 covers 13 bases. Germline trimming cut 3 bases from V and 2 bases from J; bases unmatched to any gene: 11. Per germline, CDR1 GEAIGNYY and CDR2 EKD. The CDR3 has 18 amino acids. This chain's CDR3 is CACDGIRLGDTKTDKLIF. CDR3 in DNA: TGTGCCTGTGACGGGATCCGACTGGGGGATACGAAGACCGATAAACTCATCTTT.

Note on this clone: The TCRdb protein, from a much larger clone, departs from this DNA's translation at residue 21, likely by read error; the protein shown derives from the DNA. The V call is TRDV2, the J call TRDJ3; 10 bases align to TRDD3. This CDR3 has 23 amino acids. Germline V gives CDR1 GEAIGNYY, CDR2 EKD. The chain's CDR3 is CACDTPPPTGGSQDTWDTRQVFF. DNA of the CDR3: TGTGCCTGTGACACTCCCCCGCCAACTGGGGGATCCCAAGACACCTGGGACACCCGACAGGTGTTTTTC.

This clone was counted a few times. This sequence is one base from a far larger clone and is likely a read error. Other DNA sequences of this sample code for an identical CDR3. The chain joins TRDV2 to TRDJ3; a weak D match, TRDD3 (5 bases). Germline CDR1 is GEAIGNYY and CDR2 is EKD. This CDR3 has 18 residues. The CDR3 region is CACDTWGASSWDTRQMFF. CDR3 nucleotides: TGTGCCTGTGACACGTGGGGAGCGAGCTCCTGGGACACCCGGCAGATGTTTTTC.

This clone was seen a few times. For this DNA, TCRdb reports the protein of a much larger clone, which diverges at residue 11, most likely from a read error; the protein presented here is translated directly from the DNA. The chain couples TRDV1 to TRDJ2, with D perhaps TRDD3 (7 bases). Deletions cut 0 bases from V and 6 bases from J, with 17 bases between. Germline V gene sequence: CDR1 TSWWSYY, CDR2 QGS. CDR3 size: 17 residues. The CDR3 sequence is CALGELSYGDMSAQLFF. The CDR3 bases are TGTGCTCTTGGGGAACTCTCCTACGGGGATATGTCAGCACAACTCTTCTTT.

This CDR3 reads CACDTLLGDTPPDKLIF. The CDR3 bases are TGTGCCTGTGACACATTACTGGGGGATACGCCCCCCGATAAACTCATCTTT. This chain joins TRDV2 and TRDJ1; 13 nucleotides match TRDD3. The germline V gene has CDR1 GEAIGNYY and CDR2 EKD. J gave up 3 bases and V 1 base, and 7 bases lay outside the gene matches. There are 17 residues in the CDR3.

This clone was observed a handful of times. A much larger clone lies a single base off, so this may be a read error. The same CDR3 also results from other DNA sequences found in this sample. This chain joins TRDV1 and TRDJ1; 8 bases match TRDD3. The CDR3 is made up of 19 amino acids. CDR1 is TSWWSYY, CDR2 QGS, per germline. The CDR3 coding sequence is TGTGCTCTTGGGGAACTGCAGATCATATGGGGGGATAAAACCGATAAGCTCATCTTT. As protein: CALGELQIIWGDKTDKLIF.

Details on this clone: TCRdb attributes to this sequence the protein of a much larger clone, which differs from the DNA translation at residue 5; a read error is likely, and the protein displayed is translated from the DNA. This chain uses TRDV2 with TRDJ1, with 12 bases aligning to TRDD3. J was trimmed by 10 bases and V by 3 bases; bases with no gene match: 17. In germline, CDR1 is GEAIGNYY, CDR2 EKD. The CDR3 loop spans 17 amino acids. CDR3 bases: TGTGCCTGTGACGCTCTACTGGGGGATACTAGTAGTAAGGGACTCATCTTT. Protein sequence: CACDALLGDTSSKGLIF.

As regards this clone: A single base is all that separates this from a far larger clone, so a read error is likely. This sample also contains other DNA sequences that code for the same CDR3. The rearrangement links TRDV1 to TRDJ2; 9 nucleotides align to TRDD3. Germline trimming cut 0 bases from V and 8 bases from J; bases unmatched to any gene: 10. Germline values: CDR1 TSWWSYY, CDR2 QGS. CDR3 length: 17 residues. In DNA, the CDR3 is TGTGCTCTTGGGGAACTCTCCTACGGGGATACGTCGGCACAACTCTTCTTT. Protein: CALGELSYGDTSAQLFF.

The chain joins TRDV2 to TRDJ1; TRDD3 agrees at 13 bases. The germline V gene has CDR1 GEAIGNYY and CDR2 EKD. This CDR3 region has 18 residues. Trimming took 3 bases from V and 3 from J; bases not matched to a gene: 12. DNA for the CDR3: TGTGCCTGTGACGGGATCCGACTGGGGGATACGTTCGCCGATAAACTCATCTTT. Translation gives CACDGIRLGDTFADKLIF.

Comment on this clone: For this DNA, TCRdb reports the protein of a much larger clone, which diverges at residue 10, most likely from a read error; the protein presented here is translated directly from the DNA. The V gene is TRDV2, the J gene TRDJ1, with 11 bases aligning to TRDD3. This CDR3 is 16 amino acids long. J gave up 3 bases and V 1 base, and 6 bases lay outside the gene matches. Per germline, CDR1 GEAIGNYY and CDR2 EKD. Written as DNA, the CDR3 is TGTGCCTGTGACACTCTACTGGGGGATAATTCCGATAAACTCATCTTT. This translates into CACDTLLGDNSDKLIF.

This clone showed up many times. With only one base between it and a far larger clone, this is likely a read error. The chain couples TRDV2 to TRDJ3; tentative D call: TRDD3 (5 bases). Germline-derived CDR1 and CDR2 are GEAIGNYY and EKD. CDR3 size: 20 residues. The V end lost 0 bases, the J end lost 0 bases, and 17 bases lay between the germline ends. This chain's CDR3 is CACDTTGTGNGSWDTRQMFF. CDR3 coding DNA: TGTGCCTGTGACACCACAGGGACGGGGAACGGCTCCTGGGACACCCGACAGATGTTTTTC.

On this clone itself: A read error is the likely source, as a far larger clone sits one nucleotide away. The same CDR3 also results from other DNA sequences found in this sample. The rearrangement links TRDV2 to TRDJ1; 7 positions match TRDD3. Trimming cost V 5 bases and J 2 bases; bases outside gene matches: 13. CDR1 GEAIGNYY and CDR2 EKD come from the germline V gene. The CDR3 spans 16 residues. The chain's CDR3 is CACVPLWGTSTDKLIF. The DNA for the CDR3 is TGTGCCTGTGTCCCGCTATGGGGGACTAGTACCGATAAACTCATCTTT.

This clone has just a few counts. A much larger clone lies one base from this, so it may be a read error. V usage is TRDV2 and J usage is TRDJ1, with 9 bases that match TRDD3. Germline V gives CDR1 GEAIGNYY, CDR2 EKD. The CDR3 sequence is 20 residues long. The CDR3, as DNA: TGTGCCTGTGTCACCATGGGGGTAGTAGACGGGGATACGCGGACCGATAAACTCATCTTT. Protein sequence: CACVTMGVVDGDTRTDKLIF.

This clone was picked up a small number of times. The TCRdb protein, from a much larger clone, departs from this DNA's translation at residue 9, likely by read error; the protein shown derives from the DNA. The V and J genes are TRDV2 and TRDJ1, with 7 positions matching TRDD3. Trimming removed 1 base from V and 3 bases from J; junction bases left unmatched: 10. This CDR3 is built from 16 residues. Germline lookup yields CDR1 GEAIGNYY and CDR2 EKD. The DNA of the CDR3 is TGTGCCTGTGACACTCTACTGGGGAATACTTCCGATAAACTCATCTTT. Amino acids: CACDTLLGNTSDKLIF.

Details on this clone: Since a much larger clone is just one base distant, this may be a read error. The chain carries TRDV2 and TRDJ1; weak D call: TRDD3 (6 bases). V lost 5 bases and J 4 bases, leaving 28 bases between the germline ends. CDR3 length equals 18 residues. Germline CDR1 and CDR2: GEAIGNYY and EKD. The CDR3 loop reads CACAELVPGETRYDKLIF. CDR3 nucleotides: TGTGCCTGTGCGGAATTAGTACCGGGGGAAACCAGGTACGATAAACTCATCTTT.

This clone is deemed medium-sized. Other DNA sequences in the same sample also yield this CDR3. The chain employs TRDV3 and TRDJ1; maybe TRDD2 (5 bases). V lost 4 bases and J lost 7, with 16 bases in between. Germline-derived CDR1 and CDR2 are TVYSNPD and GDNSRS (reference sequence). The CDR3 contains 12 residues. The CDR3 nucleotides are TGTGCCTCCAGCTTCCGAAGATCTAAACTCATCTTT. It encodes CASSFRRSKLIF. The whole variable domain, remainder taken from reference TRDV3 and TRDJ1, is CDKVTQSSPDQTVASGSEVVLLCTYDTVYSNPDLFWYRIRPDYSFQFVFYGDNSRSEGADFTQGRFSVKHILTQKAFHLVISPVRTEDSATYYCASSFRRSKLIFGKGTRVTVEP.